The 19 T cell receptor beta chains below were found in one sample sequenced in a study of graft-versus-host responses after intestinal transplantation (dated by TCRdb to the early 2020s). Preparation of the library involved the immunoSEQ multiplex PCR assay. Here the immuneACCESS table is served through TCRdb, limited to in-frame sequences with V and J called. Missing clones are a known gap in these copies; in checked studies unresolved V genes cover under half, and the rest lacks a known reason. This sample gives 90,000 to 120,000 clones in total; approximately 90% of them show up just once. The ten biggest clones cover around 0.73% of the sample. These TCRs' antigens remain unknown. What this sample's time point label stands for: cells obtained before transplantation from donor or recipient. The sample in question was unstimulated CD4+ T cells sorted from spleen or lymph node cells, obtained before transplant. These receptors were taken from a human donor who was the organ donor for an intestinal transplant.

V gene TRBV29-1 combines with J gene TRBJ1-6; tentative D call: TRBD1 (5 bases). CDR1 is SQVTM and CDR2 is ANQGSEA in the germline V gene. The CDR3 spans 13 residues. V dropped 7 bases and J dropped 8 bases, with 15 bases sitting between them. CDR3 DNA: TGCAGCGAAAGGACATTTGACGATTCACCCCTCCACTTT. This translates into CSERTFDDSPLHF.

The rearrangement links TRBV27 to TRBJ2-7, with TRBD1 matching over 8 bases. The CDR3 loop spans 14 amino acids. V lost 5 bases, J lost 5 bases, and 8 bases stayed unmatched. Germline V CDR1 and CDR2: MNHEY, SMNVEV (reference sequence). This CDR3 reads CASSLGQGSDEQYF. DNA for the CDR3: TGTGCCAGCAGTCTCGGACAGGGAAGCGACGAGCAGTACTTC.

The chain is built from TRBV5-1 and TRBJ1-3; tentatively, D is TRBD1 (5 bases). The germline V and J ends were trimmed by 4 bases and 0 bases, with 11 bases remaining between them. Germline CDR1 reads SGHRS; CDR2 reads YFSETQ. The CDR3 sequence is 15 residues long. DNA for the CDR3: TGCGCCAGCAGCGGGGACGGTTACTCTGGAAACACCATATATTTT. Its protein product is CASSGDGYSGNTIYF. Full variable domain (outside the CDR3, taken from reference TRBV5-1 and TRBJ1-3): KAGVTQTPRYLIKTRGQQVTLSCSPISGHRSVSWYQQTPGQGLQFLFEYFSETQRNKGNFPGRFSGRQFSNSRSEMNVSTLELGDSALYLCASSGDGYSGNTIYFGEGSWLTVV.

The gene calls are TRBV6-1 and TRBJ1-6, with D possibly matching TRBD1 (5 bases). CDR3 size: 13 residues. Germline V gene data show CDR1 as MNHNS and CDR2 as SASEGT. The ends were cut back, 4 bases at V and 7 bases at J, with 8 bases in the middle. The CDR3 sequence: CASSARQNSPLHF. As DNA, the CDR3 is TGTGCCAGCAGTGCCAGACAGAATTCACCCCTCCACTTT.

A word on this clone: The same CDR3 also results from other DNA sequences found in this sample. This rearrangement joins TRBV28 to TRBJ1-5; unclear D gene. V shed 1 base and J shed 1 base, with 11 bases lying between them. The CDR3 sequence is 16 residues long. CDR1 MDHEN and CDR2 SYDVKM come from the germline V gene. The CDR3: CASSLLARLSNQPQHF. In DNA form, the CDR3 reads TGTGCCAGCAGTTTATTGGCACGCCTAAGCAATCAGCCCCAGCATTTT.

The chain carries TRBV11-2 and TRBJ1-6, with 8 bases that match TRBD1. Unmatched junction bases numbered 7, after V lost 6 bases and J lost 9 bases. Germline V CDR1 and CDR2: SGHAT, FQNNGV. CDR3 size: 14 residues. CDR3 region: CASRHQGAASPLHF. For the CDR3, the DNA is TGTGCCAGCAGACATCAGGGGGCGGCTTCACCCCTCCACTTT.

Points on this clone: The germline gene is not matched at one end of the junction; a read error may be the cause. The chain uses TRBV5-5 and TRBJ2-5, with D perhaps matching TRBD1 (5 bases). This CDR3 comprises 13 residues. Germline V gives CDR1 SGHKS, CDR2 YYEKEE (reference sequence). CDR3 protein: CTSSLPGKETQYF. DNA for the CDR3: TGTACCAGCAGCTTACCAGGGAAAGAGACCCAGTACTTC.

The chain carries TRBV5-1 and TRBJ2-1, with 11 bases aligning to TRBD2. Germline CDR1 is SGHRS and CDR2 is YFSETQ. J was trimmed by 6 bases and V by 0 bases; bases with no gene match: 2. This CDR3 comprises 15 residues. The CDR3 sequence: CASSLALAGANEQFF. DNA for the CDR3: TGCGCCAGCAGCTTGGCACTAGCGGGGGCCAATGAGCAGTTCTTC.

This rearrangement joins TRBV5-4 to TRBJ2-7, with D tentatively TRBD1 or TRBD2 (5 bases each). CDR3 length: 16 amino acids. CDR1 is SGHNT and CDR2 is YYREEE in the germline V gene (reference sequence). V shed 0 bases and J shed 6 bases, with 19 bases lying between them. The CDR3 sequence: CASSLARSSRDGEQYF. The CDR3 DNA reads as TGTGCCAGCAGCTTGGCAAGGTCCTCCCGGGACGGCGAGCAGTACTTC.

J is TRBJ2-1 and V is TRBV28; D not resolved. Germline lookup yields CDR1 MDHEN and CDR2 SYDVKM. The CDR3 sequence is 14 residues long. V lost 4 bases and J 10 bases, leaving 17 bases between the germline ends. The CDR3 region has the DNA TGTGCCAGCAGTTCTCCCATGTCCATTAGGGAGCAGTTCTTC. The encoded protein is CASSSPMSIREQFF.

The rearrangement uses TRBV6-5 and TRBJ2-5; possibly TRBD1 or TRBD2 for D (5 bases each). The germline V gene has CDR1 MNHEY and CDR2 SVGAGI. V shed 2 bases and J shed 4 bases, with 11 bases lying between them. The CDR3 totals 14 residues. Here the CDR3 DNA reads TGTGCCAGCAGTTACGAGCGGCAGGGAGAGACCCAGTACTTC. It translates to CASSYERQGETQYF.

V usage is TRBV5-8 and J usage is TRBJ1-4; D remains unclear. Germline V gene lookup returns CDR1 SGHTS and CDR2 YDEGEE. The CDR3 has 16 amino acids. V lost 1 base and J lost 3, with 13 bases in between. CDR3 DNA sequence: TGTGCCAGCAGCTTGAGGGCGGGGAACCCTAATGAAAAACTGTTTTTT. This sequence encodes CASSLRAGNPNEKLFF.

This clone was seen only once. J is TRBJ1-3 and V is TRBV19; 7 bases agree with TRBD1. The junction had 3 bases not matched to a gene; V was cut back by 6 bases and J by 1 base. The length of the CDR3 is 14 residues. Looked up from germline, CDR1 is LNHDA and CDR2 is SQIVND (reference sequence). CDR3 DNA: TGTGCCAGTAGCCCGACAGGGTCTGGAAACACCATATATTTT. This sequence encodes CASSPTGSGNTIYF.

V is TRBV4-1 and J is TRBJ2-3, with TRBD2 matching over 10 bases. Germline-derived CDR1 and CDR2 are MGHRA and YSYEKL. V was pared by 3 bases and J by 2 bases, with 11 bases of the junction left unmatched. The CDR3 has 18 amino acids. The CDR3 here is CASSQLASGSLFTDTQYF. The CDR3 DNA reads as TGCGCCAGCAGCCAGCTGGCTAGCGGGAGTTTATTCACAGATACGCAGTATTTT.

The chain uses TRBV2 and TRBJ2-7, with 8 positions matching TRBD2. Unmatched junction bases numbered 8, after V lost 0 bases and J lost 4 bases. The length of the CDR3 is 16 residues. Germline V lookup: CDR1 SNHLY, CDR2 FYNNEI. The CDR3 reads CASSEALSGSPYEQYF. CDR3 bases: TGTGCCAGCAGTGAAGCGCTGAGCGGGAGTCCTTACGAGCAGTACTTC.

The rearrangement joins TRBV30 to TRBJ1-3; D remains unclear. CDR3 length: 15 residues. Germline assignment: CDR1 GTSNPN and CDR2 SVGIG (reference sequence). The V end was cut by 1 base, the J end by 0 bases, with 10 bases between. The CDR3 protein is CAWSEGASSGNTIYF. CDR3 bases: TGTGCCTGGAGTGAGGGCGCGAGCTCTGGAAACACCATATATTTT.

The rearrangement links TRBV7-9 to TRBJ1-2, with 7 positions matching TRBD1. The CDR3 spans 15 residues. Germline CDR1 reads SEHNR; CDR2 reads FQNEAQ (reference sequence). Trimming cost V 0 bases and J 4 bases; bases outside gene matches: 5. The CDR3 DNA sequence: TGTGCCAGCAGCTTAGCAGGACCAGGGGGCTATGGCTACACCTTC. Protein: CASSLAGPGGYGYTF.

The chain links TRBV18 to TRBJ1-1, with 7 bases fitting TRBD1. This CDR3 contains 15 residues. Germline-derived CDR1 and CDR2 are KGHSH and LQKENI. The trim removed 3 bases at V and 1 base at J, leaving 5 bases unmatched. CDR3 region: CASSPRTGQNTEAFF. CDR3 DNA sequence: TGTGCCAGCTCACCTAGGACAGGCCAGAACACTGAAGCTTTCTTT.

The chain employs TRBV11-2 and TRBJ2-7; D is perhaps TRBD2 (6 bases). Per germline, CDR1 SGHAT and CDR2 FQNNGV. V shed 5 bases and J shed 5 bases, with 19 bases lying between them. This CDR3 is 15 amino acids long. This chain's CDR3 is CASSASGGGWNEQYF. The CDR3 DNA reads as TGTGCCAGCAGCGCCTCCGGCGGAGGGTGGAACGAGCAGTACTTC.